This is a list of T cell receptor beta chains from one sample in a study of T-cell reconstitution after alpha-beta-depleted transplantation in children. TCRdb reprocessed the PCR reads via MiXCR and lists one record per CDR3 protein. Of around 480,000 distinct CDR3 sequences listed, 30% to 35% are singletons. The sequencing here drew on PBMCs from the stem cell graft donor, taken from the stem cell graft. Receptors originate from a human donor who donated a stem cell graft to a child with aplastic anemia. Each CDR3 is given with its conserved first and last residue.

>TRBJ2-5|TRBV11-2
CASSPTGREGPETQYF
>TRBJ1-1|TRBV5-5
CASGHDRMNTEAFF
>TRBJ1-6|TRBV25-1
CASNDRLNSPLHF
>TRBJ2-3|TRBV9
CASSVVSGHGSDTQYF
>TRBJ1-4|TRBV20-1
CSAHSRGLDEKLFF
>TRBJ1-4|TRBV30
CAWSTPAAFYEKLFF
>TRBJ2-3|TRBV20-1
CSARDVAGGPVGTQYF
>TRBJ2-2|TRBV9
CASSPQSNTGELFF
>TRBJ1-1|TRBV4-3
CASSQFRDRGSLEAFF
>TRBJ2-1|TRBV24-1
CATSESSGRAGDEQFF
>TRBJ2-3|TRBV20-1
CSARQERPSGMTYTDTQYF
>TRBJ1-2|TRBV29-1
CSVGATGRGGYTF
>TRBJ2-1|TRBV19
CASSMSANEQFF
>TRBJ2-3|TRBV20-1
CSEGTDTDTQYF
>TRBJ2-3|TRBV19
CASSELGGTDTQYF
>TRBJ2-4|TRBV20-1
CSARDLGKGQNIQYF
>TRBJ2-1|TRBV30
CAWSVSGLEQFF
>TRBJ2-3|TRBV4-3
CASSQDPADTQYF
>TRBJ2-7|TRBV29-1
CSVESGSSYEQYF
>TRBJ2-6|TRBV6-1
CAAGLSSGANVLTF
>TRBJ2-1|TRBV12-3/TRBV12-4
CASSSRKGLAGTEQFF
>TRBJ2-3|TRBV13
CASTIWETSGRAKSTDTQYF
>TRBJ2-5|TRBV20-1
CSARDRRGSPQETQYF
>TRBJ1-1|TRBV10-3
CAISGRGPLNTEAFF
>TRBJ2-7|TRBV5-1
CASSLVGGRTYEQYF
>TRBJ2-2|TRBV4-3
CASSPGQVKGELFF
>TRBJ2-7|TRBV4-2
CASSQDTGQRQYF
>TRBJ2-6|TRBV5-6
CASSDGSSGANVLTF
>TRBJ2-7|TRBV7-9
CASSSAVYEQYF
>TRBJ2-2|TRBV4-3
CASSQSPAREVNTGELFF
>TRBJ2-2|TRBV4-3
CASSQEPSGSTSVRELFF
>TRBJ1-2|TRBV20-1
CSAPDNYGYTF
>TRBJ2-3|TRBV7-9
CASSWGTGADTQYF
>TRBJ1-1|TRBV6-2/TRBV6-3
CASSYQGGGTEAFF
>TRBJ2-7|TRBV11-3
CASSLDANPTADEQYF
>TRBJ1-1|TRBV9
CASSALVKDEAFF
>TRBJ2-3|TRBV5-1
CASSLEGHGTNTQYF
>TRBJ2-1|TRBV29-1
CSVHLAGGYEQFF
>TRBJ2-7|TRBV6-5
CASSYGTGTYEQYF
>TRBJ2-2|TRBV6-2/TRBV6-3
CASSPHRGYDTGELFF
>TRBJ2-1|TRBV19
CASSIQAANYNEQFF
>TRBJ1-4|TRBV11-2
CASSRNTGANEKLFF
>TRBJ2-5|TRBV18
CASSHGTSRQETQYF
>TRBJ1-2|TRBV7-9
CASTVGKDSNYGYTF
>TRBJ2-5|TRBV27
CASSLWGGNQETQYF
>TRBJ2-1|TRBV5-1
CASSLGGAANEQFF
>TRBJ2-1|TRBV6-5
CASSSGTSGHNEQFF